The 13 T cell receptor beta chains listed next were all sequenced from one sample in a study of PD-L1 blockade in urothelial cancer. Sequencing used immunoSEQ multiplex PCR; TCRdb keeps in-frame clones, though not all of them. The sample has 80,000 to 100,000 clones, about 80% seen once; the top ten hold approximately 9.5%. Here the sequenced sample was PBMCs, taken around atezolizumab (anti-PD-L1) treatment. The receptor source for this set is a man aged 65-85 years with urothelial cancer.

The chain has TRBV6-5 and TRBJ2-1, with D unresolved. V lost 5 bases, J lost 6 bases, and 11 bases lay in between. Germline V gene data show CDR1 as MNHEY and CDR2 as SVGAGI. The CDR3 covers 13 residues. The CDR3 sequence: CASSAYNSNEQFF. In nucleotides, the CDR3 is TGTGCCAGCAGTGCCTACAACAGCAATGAGCAGTTCTTC.

This chain connects TRBV2 to TRBJ2-5; a weak D match, TRBD2 (5 bases). V was shortened by 3 bases and J by 0 bases, with 8 bases between the two germline ends. Germline CDR1 is SNHLY and CDR2 is FYNNEI. The CDR3 loop spans 14 amino acids. CDR3 region: CASSEERNQETQYF. The CDR3 DNA reads as TGTGCCAGCAGTGAGGAGCGGAACCAAGAGACCCAGTACTTC.

The rearrangement uses TRBV4-3 and TRBJ1-2; D call uncertain. Trimming took 4 bases from V and 4 from J, leaving 10 bases between them. CDR1 LGHNA and CDR2 YSLEER come from the germline V gene. This CDR3 spans 13 amino acids. In DNA, the CDR3 is TGCGCCAGCAGCCTGCGTGGTGTCTATGGCTACACCTTC. Protein sequence: CASSLRGVYGYTF.

The V gene is TRBV4-1, the J gene TRBJ2-2; 8 nucleotides agree with TRBD2. The CDR3 length is 16 residues. V lost 4 bases to trimming and J lost 4 bases; unmatched junction nucleotides: 8. Germline V gene sequence: CDR1 MGHRA, CDR2 YSYEKL. CDR3: CASSLVGGTSTGELFF. In DNA form, the CDR3 reads TGCGCCAGCAGCCTCGTTGGGGGGACTAGCACCGGGGAGCTGTTTTTT.

V gene TRBV7-2 combines with J gene TRBJ2-5; 7 bases match TRBD2. Germline V lookup: CDR1 SGHTA, CDR2 FQGNSA. V shed 2 bases, J shed 2 bases, and the junction held 2 bases outside the gene matches. The CDR3 has 14 residues. CDR3 sequence: CASSLSGTQETQYF. In DNA form, the CDR3 reads TGTGCCAGCAGCTTAAGCGGGACTCAAGAGACCCAGTACTTC.

The rearrangement joins TRBV7-2 to TRBJ2-7; 8 bases fit TRBD2. The CDR3 has 14 residues. Germline V lookup: CDR1 SGHTA, CDR2 FQGNSA. V shed 5 bases and J 6 bases; nucleotides not matched to a gene: 9. The CDR3 sequence is CASSRAGAGAEQYF. The CDR3 bases are TGTGCCAGCAGCCGAGCGGGAGCAGGCGCCGAGCAGTACTTC. The full variable domain, rest sourced from reference TRBV7-2 and TRBJ2-7, is GAGVSQSPSNKVTEKGKDVELRCDPISGHTALYWYRQSLGQGLEFLIYFQGNSAPDKSGLPSDRFSAERTGGSVSTLTIQRTQQEDSAVYLCASSRAGAGAEQYFGPGTRLTVT.

The rearrangement links TRBV11-2 to TRBJ1-1; no firm D call. This CDR3 region has 12 residues. In germline, CDR1 is SGHAT, CDR2 FQNNGV. Trimming removed 0 bases from V and 6 bases from J, with 5 bases in between. The CDR3 sequence: CASSLEEAEAFF. The CDR3 nucleotides read TGTGCCAGCAGCTTAGAAGAGGCTGAAGCTTTCTTT.

The V and J genes are TRBV27 and TRBJ2-7; weak D call: TRBD1 (6 bases). Trimming took 5 bases from V and 2 from J, leaving 13 bases between them. The CDR3 contains 14 residues. From germline, CDR1 is MNHEY and CDR2 SMNVEV (reference sequence). The CDR3 loop is CASSQGSNPYEQYF. The DNA of the CDR3 is TGTGCCAGCAGTCAGGGGTCCAACCCCTACGAGCAGTACTTC.

This chain joins TRBV30 and TRBJ2-1; TRBD2 aligns across 13 bases. The ends lost 7 bases at V and 6 bases at J; junction bases unmatched: 6. CDR1 is GTSNPN, CDR2 SVGIG, per germline (reference sequence). The CDR3 contains 14 residues. The CDR3 nucleotides are TGTGCCTACTCTGGACTAGCGGGAGTCAATGAGCAGTTCTTC. Translation gives CAYSGLAGVNEQFF.

The chain links TRBV6-1 to TRBJ1-4; D ambiguous. The V end lost 3 bases, the J end lost 10 bases, and 15 bases lay between the germline ends. Germline V gene lookup returns CDR1 MNHNS and CDR2 SASEGT. The CDR3 has 14 amino acids. CDR3 in DNA: TGTGCCAGCAGTGATACCGAGGAGGGAGGAAAACTGTTTTTT. As protein: CASSDTEEGGKLFF.

The rearrangement joins TRBV5-1 to TRBJ2-5; 14 bases agree with TRBD2. The V gene end was trimmed by 4 bases and the J gene end by 5 bases; junction bases not matched to a gene: 7. CDR1 is SGHRS, CDR2 YFSETQ, per germline. The CDR3 extends over 16 amino acids. CDR3 nucleotide sequence: TGCGCCAGCAGCATTTCCGGGACTAGCGGGGGTGAGACCCAGTACTTC. Its translation: CASSISGTSGGETQYF.

The chain carries TRBV7-2 and TRBJ2-1; maybe TRBD2 (5 bases). Trimming shortened V by 5 bases and J by 7 bases, and 18 bases separated the two germline ends. The CDR3 runs 15 residues. Per the germline V gene, CDR1 is SGHTA and CDR2 is FQGNSA. CDR3 region: CASSPQDLIRNEQFF. The CDR3 region has the DNA TGTGCCAGCAGCCCCCAGGACTTAATACGGAATGAGCAGTTCTTC. Supplemented by reference TRBV7-2 and TRBJ2-1, the full variable domain reads GAGVSQSPSNKVTEKGKDVELRCDPISGHTALYWYRQSLGQGLEFLIYFQGNSAPDKSGLPSDRFSAERTGGSVSTLTIQRTQQEDSAVYLCASSPQDLIRNEQFFGPGTRLTVL.

The chain combines TRBV5-6 with TRBJ2-7, with a weak D call TRBD2 (5 bases). V lost 0 bases and J 2 bases, leaving 9 bases between the germline ends. The CDR3 runs to 14 residues. Germline CDR1 reads SGHDT; CDR2 reads YYEEEE. CDR3 residues: CASSLGTPTYEQYF. In DNA, the CDR3 is TGTGCCAGCAGCTTGGGGACTCCTACCTACGAGCAGTACTTC.